These 14 T cell receptor beta chains were all obtained from the same sample, sequenced in a study of cytomegalovirus exposure and HLA in healthy donors. Vbeta (60) and Jbeta (13) primers were used in the PCR. Assay used: immunoSEQ multiplex PCR; TCRdb lists only in-frame clones, some missing. The data contain tens of thousands of clones, approximately 75% of them seen just once; the ten biggest clones take up 3.5% to 5%. What was sequenced was PBMCs. The source of these receptors is a man aged 55-75 years in good health and CMV-seronegative.

The chain links TRBV2 to TRBJ2-2; 10 positions match TRBD1. J was trimmed by 4 bases and V by 6 bases; bases with no gene match: 8. From germline, CDR1 is SNHLY and CDR2 FYNNEI. The CDR3 sequence is 16 residues long. For the CDR3, the DNA is TGTGCCAGCAGATGGGACAGGGGAGGAGTCACCGGGGAGCTGTTTTTT. Its protein product is CASRWDRGGVTGELFF.

This clone has a single count. The rearrangement uses TRBV7-8 and TRBJ2-3; tentatively, D is TRBD2 (5 bases). CDR1 and CDR2 from the germline V gene are SGHVS and FQNEAQ. Deletions cut 2 bases from V and 4 bases from J, with 22 bases between. The CDR3 contains 18 residues. CDR3 sequence: CASSLPDGTEEVADTQYF. In DNA form, the CDR3 reads TGTGCCAGCAGCTTACCCGACGGCACCGAGGAGGTCGCAGATACGCAGTATTTT. Looking up the rest from reference TRBV7-8 and TRBJ2-3 gives the full variable domain: GAGVSQSPRYKVAKRGQDVALRCDPISGHVSLFWYQQALGQGPEFLTYFQNEAQLDKSGLPSDRFFAERPEGSVSTLKIQRTQQEDSAVYLCASSLPDGTEEVADTQYFGPGTRLTVL.

The chain is built from TRBV12-5 and TRBJ2-5; unclear D gene. The DNA end lines up better with TRBJ2-7; the J call may be wrong. In germline, CDR1 is LGHNT, CDR2 FRNRAP. The CDR3 runs 12 residues. CDR3 sequence reads: CASGLIMYEQYF. The CDR3 nucleotides read TGTGCTAGTGGTTTAATAATGTACGAGCAGTACTTC.

This clone was detected a few times. V and J are TRBV7-3 and TRBJ1-1, with D maybe TRBD1 (6 bases). This CDR3 comprises 15 residues. Germline lookup yields CDR1 SGHTA and CDR2 FQGTGA. Between the trimmed V and J ends, which lost 1 base and 4 bases, there was a span of 13 bases. CDR3 nucleotides: TGTGCCAGCAGCTTAATGGGGTGGGGGCCCACTGAAGCTTTCTTT. The encoded protein is CASSLMGWGPTEAFF.

The DNA of the CDR3 is TGTGCCAGCAGCGTAGGAAATGGCGGCTACACCTTC. Translated: CASSVGNGGYTF. The rearrangement links TRBV9 to TRBJ1-2; D is uncertain. CDR3 length: 12 amino acids. CDR1 and CDR2 from the germline V gene are SGDLS and YYNGEE. V was shortened by 0 bases and J by 8 bases, with 8 bases between the two germline ends.

The CDR3 protein is CASSRDVRGETQYF. Written as DNA, the CDR3 is TGCGCCAGCAGCCGGGATGTTCGCGGGGAGACCCAGTACTTC. The chain joins TRBV5-1 to TRBJ2-5; the D gene is possibly TRBD2 (5 bases). Germline lookup yields CDR1 SGHRS and CDR2 YFSETQ. This CDR3 has 14 amino acids. V was shortened by 4 bases and J by 5 bases, with 15 bases between the two germline ends.

V gene TRBV30 combines with J gene TRBJ1-4; TRBD1 matches at 9 bases. The V gene end was trimmed by 0 bases and the J gene end by 7 bases; junction bases not matched to a gene: 3. The germline V gene encodes CDR1 GTSNPN and CDR2 SVGIG (reference sequence). This CDR3 has 14 amino acids. The CDR3 nucleotides read TGTGCCTGGAGTGTATCGGGACAGGGTGAAAAACTGTTTTTT. The encoded protein is CAWSVSGQGEKLFF.

V and J are TRBV6-1 and TRBJ1-5, with D tentatively TRBD1 (6 bases). The CDR3 loop spans 15 amino acids. The germline CDR1 and CDR2 sequences are MNHNS and SASEGT. V was shortened by 6 bases and J by 3 bases, with 15 bases between the two germline ends. In nucleotides, the CDR3 is TGTGCCAGCAGCCAAAACCGGGACACCAATCAGCCCCAGCATTTT. Encoded protein: CASSQNRDTNQPQHF.

The chain is built from TRBV6-5 and TRBJ1-5; the match to TRBD1 covers 7 bases. The ends lost 5 bases at V and 0 bases at J; junction bases unmatched: 1. Looked up from germline, CDR1 is MNHEY and CDR2 is SVGAGI. The CDR3 extends over 14 amino acids. The CDR3 reads CASSRQGSNQPQHF. Here the CDR3 DNA reads TGTGCCAGCAGTAGACAGGGTAGCAATCAGCCCCAGCATTTT.

The chain joins TRBV12-5 to TRBJ2-7; TRBD1 might be the D (6 bases). This CDR3 has 13 residues. V was pared by 9 bases and J by 5 bases, with 17 bases between. The V gene's germline CDR1 is LGHNT and CDR2 FRNRAP. CDR3 sequence (DNA): TGTGCTAGCCTCGCAGGGGAAAGGAACGAGCAGTACTTC. Protein product: CASLAGERNEQYF. Full variable domain (remainder filled in from reference TRBV12-5 and TRBJ2-7): DARVTQTPRHKVTEMGQEVTMRCQPILGHNTVFWYRQTMMQGLELLAYFRNRAPLDDSGMPKDRFSAEMPDATLATLKIQPSEPRDSAVYFCASLAGERNEQYFGPGTRLTVT.

The gene calls are TRBV4-2 and TRBJ2-6, with TRBD2 as a possible D gene (5 bases). CDR1 and CDR2 from the germline V gene are LGHNA and YNFKEQ. The V and J ends lost 0 bases and 3 bases respectively, with 9 bases between them. The length of the CDR3 is 16 residues. CDR3 nucleotide sequence: TGTGCCAGCAGCCAAGATTCCGGGAATGGGGCCAACGTCCTGACTTTC. It encodes CASSQDSGNGANVLTF.

V usage is TRBV30 and J usage is TRBJ1-2; 7 bases map to TRBD1. After removal of 4 bases from V and 8 bases from J, the junction contained 10 bases not matched to a gene. CDR1 and CDR2 from the germline V gene are GTSNPN and SVGIG (reference sequence). The CDR3 is 13 residues long. The CDR3 nucleotides read TGTGCCTGGACCAAAGGGGGCAGGACCGGCTACACCTTC. It translates to CAWTKGGRTGYTF.

The gene calls are TRBV10-3 and TRBJ1-2; TRBD1 agrees at 10 bases. CDR1 ENHRY and CDR2 SYGVKD come from the germline V gene. The CDR3 sequence is 16 residues long. Losses at the gene ends were 2 bases for V and 8 bases for J; bases not matched to a gene: 11. This CDR3 reads CAISESSGQGIFGYTF. The CDR3 DNA is TGTGCCATCAGTGAGAGCTCGGGACAGGGGATTTTCGGCTACACCTTC.

A single count supports this clone. This CDR3 reads CASRASGSGTDTQYF. The CDR3 DNA reads as TGTGCCAGCAGGGCTAGCGGGTCAGGCACAGATACGCAGTATTTT. This rearrangement joins TRBV7-9 to TRBJ2-3, with TRBD2 matching over 8 bases. After removal of 6 bases from V and 1 base from J, the junction contained 6 bases not matched to a gene. Germline V gene sequence: CDR1 SEHNR, CDR2 FQNEAQ (reference sequence). CDR3 length: 15 residues.